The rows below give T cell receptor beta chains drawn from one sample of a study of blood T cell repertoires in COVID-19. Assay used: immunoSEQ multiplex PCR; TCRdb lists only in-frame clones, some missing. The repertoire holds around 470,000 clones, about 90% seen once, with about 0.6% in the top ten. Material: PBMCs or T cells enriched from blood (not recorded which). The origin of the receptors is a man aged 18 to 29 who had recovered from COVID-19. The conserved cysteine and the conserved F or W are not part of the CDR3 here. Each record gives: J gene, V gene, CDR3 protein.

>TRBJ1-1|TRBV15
ATSRATRREAGTEAF
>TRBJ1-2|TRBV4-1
ASSQASNYGYT
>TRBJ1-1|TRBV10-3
AISPTPMMNTEAF
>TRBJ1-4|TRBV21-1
ASSPSPRDRGEGNEKLF
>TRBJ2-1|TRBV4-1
ASSQVRRGTGMDEQF
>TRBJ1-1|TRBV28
ASEERQGGADEAF
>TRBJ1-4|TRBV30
AWMTGTGGIGEKLF
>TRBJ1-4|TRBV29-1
SAGQPNEKLF
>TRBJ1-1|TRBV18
ASSNDRNTEAF
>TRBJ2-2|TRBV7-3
ASSPGLGPTGELF
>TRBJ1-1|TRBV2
ASSASMNTEAF
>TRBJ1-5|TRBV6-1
ASSEWRIGQPQH
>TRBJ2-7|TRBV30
AWSVRRRAYEQY
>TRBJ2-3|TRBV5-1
ASSLIAGATDTQY
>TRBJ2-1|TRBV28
ASSFMTSGNNEQF
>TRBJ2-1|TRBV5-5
ASSFEVFGSSYNEQF
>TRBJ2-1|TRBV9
ASSVGEAYPYNEQF
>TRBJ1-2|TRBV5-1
ASSLGDAGGGYT
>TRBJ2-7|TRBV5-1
ASSDVTGAYEQY
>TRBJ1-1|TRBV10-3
AISELNTEAF
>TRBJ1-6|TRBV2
ASSENYRGLNSPLH
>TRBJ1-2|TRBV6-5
ASSPGTDGYT
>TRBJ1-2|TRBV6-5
ASRLGHMSYGYT
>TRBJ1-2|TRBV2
ASTTGNYGYT
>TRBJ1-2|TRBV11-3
ASSLGNRVENYGYT
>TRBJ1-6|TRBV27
ASSLFPPGVGNVPLH
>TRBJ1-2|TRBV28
ASNPTGEGYT
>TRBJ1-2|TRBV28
ASSLQTGTGVGNYGYT
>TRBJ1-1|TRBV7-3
ASSLRRQGNTEAF
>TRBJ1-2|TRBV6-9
ASSSQGAIGYT
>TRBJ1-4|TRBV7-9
ASSRTGGSEKLF
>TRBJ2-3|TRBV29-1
SVQGWRGNTDTQY
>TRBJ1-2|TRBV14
ASSRRGNYGYT
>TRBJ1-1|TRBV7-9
ASSLAGVGFITEAF
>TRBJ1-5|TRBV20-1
SASIVSNQPQH
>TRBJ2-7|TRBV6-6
ASSYGTGVEQY
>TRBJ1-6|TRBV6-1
ASSEYKETPLH
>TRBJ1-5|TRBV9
ASSVSPAAQPQH
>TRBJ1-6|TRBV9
ASSVGAGPFQSSYNSPLH
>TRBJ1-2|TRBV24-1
ATSDSLGYGYT
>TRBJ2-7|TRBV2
ASGREEQY